This section outlines one T cell receptor (beta chain) sequence together with its context. Antigen unknown. PCR involved 60 Vbeta and 13 Jbeta primers. Assay: immunoSEQ multiplex PCR; the TCRdb copy retains only in-frame clones and omits some. This sample has some 93,000 clones, with around four fifths found just once. This sample was included in a study of cytomegalovirus exposure and HLA in healthy donors. Study results and limitations: Further analysis was carried out later, and it showed several of the most significant clusters appearing linked to common viral pathogens. The only immune exposure information that was available was CMV serostatus.

V lost 3 bases and J lost 0, with 9 bases in between. The germline V gene encodes CDR1 SGDLS and CDR2 YYNGEE. There are 15 residues in the CDR3. The sequence was collected from a woman aged 40 to 49 in good health and CMV-seronegative. V gene TRBV9 combines with J gene TRBJ2-2, with D unclear. Sequences were obtained from PBMCs. The CDR3 region is CASSASGTNTGELFF. Written as DNA, the CDR3 is TGTGCCAGCAGCGCCTCGGGTACGAACACCGGGGAGCTGTTTTTT.